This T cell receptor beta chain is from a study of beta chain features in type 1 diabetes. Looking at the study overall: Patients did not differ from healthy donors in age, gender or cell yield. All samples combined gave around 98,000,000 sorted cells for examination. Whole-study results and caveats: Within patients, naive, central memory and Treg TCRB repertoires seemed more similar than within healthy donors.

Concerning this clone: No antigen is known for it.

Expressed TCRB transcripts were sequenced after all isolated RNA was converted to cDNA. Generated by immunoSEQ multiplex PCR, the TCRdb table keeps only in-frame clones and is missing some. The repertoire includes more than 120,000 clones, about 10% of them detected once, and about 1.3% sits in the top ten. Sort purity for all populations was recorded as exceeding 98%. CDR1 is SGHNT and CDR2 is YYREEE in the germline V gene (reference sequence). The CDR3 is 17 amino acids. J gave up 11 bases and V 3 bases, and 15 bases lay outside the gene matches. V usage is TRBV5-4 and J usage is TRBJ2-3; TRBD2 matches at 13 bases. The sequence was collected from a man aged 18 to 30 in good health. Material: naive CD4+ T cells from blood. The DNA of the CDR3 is TGTGCCAGCAGCTCCACCCTCGGTACTAGCGGGGGGGCGGAGCAGTATTTT. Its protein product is CASSSTLGTSGGAEQYF. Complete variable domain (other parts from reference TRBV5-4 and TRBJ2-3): ETGVTQSPTHLIKTRGQQVTLRCSSQSGHNTVSWYQQALGQGPQFIFQYYREEENGRGNFPPRFSGLQFPNYSSELNVNALELDDSALYLCASSSTLGTSGGAEQYFGPGTRLTVL.